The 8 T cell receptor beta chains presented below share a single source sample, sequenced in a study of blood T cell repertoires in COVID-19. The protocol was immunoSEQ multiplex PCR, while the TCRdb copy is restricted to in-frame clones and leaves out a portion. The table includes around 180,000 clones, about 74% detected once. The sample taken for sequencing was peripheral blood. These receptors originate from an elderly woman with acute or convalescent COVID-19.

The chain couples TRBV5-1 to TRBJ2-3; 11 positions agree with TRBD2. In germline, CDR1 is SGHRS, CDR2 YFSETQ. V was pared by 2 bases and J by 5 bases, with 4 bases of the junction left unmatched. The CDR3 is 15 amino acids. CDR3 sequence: CASSFGSGRVDTQYF. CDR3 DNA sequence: TGCGCCAGCAGCTTTGGTAGCGGGAGGGTAGATACGCAGTATTTT.

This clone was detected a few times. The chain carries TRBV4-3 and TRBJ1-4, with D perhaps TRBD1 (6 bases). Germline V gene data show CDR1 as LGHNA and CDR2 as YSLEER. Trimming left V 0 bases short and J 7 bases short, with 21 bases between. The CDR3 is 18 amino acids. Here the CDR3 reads CASSQDLGANGQREKLFF. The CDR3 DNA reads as TGCGCCAGCAGCCAAGATCTAGGGGCTAACGGACAGCGTGAAAAACTGTTTTTT.

The CDR3 nucleotides are TGTGCCAGCAGCGGTTTGAGCTCCTACAATGAGCAGTTCTTC. This encodes CASSGLSSYNEQFF. This chain joins TRBV11-2 and TRBJ2-1; the D is unclear. Looked up from germline, CDR1 is SGHAT and CDR2 is FQNNGV. Trimming took off 5 bases at V and 0 bases at J, with 8 bases between the two ends. This CDR3 has 14 residues.

CDR3 nucleotide sequence: TGTGCCAGCAGCTTGAACCTACAACAGGGAAAACTGTTTTTT. It yields the protein CASSLNLQQGKLFF. The V call is TRBV3-1 (or the pseudogene TRBV3-2), the J call TRBJ1-4; possible D gene TRBD1, 6 bases. The CDR3 is made up of 14 amino acids. V dropped 5 bases and J dropped 10 bases, with 17 bases sitting between them. Germline CDR1 and CDR2: LGHDT and YNNKEL (reference sequence).

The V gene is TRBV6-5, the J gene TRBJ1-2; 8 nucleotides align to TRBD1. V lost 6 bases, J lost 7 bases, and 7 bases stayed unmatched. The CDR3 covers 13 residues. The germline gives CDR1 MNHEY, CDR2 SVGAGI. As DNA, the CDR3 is TGTGCCAGCAGACTGGGACAGGAATTTGGCTACACCTTC. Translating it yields CASRLGQEFGYTF.

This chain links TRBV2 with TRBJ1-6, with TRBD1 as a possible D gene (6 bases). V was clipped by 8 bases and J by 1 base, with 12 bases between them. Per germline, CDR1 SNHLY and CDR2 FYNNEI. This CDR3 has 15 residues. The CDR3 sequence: CASDPQGSYNSPLHF. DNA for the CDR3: TGTGCCAGCGATCCTCAGGGGTCCTATAATTCACCCCTCCACTTT.

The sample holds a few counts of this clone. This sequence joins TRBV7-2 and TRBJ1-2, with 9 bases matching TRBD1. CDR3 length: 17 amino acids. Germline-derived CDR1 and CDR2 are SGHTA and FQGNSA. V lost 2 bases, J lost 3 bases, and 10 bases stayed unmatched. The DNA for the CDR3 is TGTGCCAGCAGCTTATTTGGGGGACAGGGACCCGACTATGGCTACACCTTC. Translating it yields CASSLFGGQGPDYGYTF.

This CDR3 reads CASSVVEVGELFF. CDR3 nucleotide sequence: TGTGCCAGCAGTGTCGTGGAGGTCGGGGAGCTGTTTTTT. This chain joins TRBV2 and TRBJ2-2; possibly TRBD2 for D (5 bases). V lost 4 bases, J lost 7 bases, and 10 bases lay in between. CDR1 and CDR2 (germline): SNHLY, FYNNEI. The CDR3 consists of 13 residues.